What follows are 32 T cell receptor beta chains derived from one specimen sequenced in a study of cytomegalovirus exposure and HLA in healthy donors. Method: immunoSEQ multiplex PCR; TCRdb's copy keeps in-frame clones and lacks some. The sample contains over 45,000 clones, more than 75% of which appear only once. The sample was PBMCs. These receptors originate from a young man in good health and CMV-seronegative.

The CDR3 DNA follows: TGTGCCAGCAGTCTGGGACTAGCTGTATCGGATACGCAGTATTTT. Translating gives CASSLGLAVSDTQYF. The rearrangement links TRBV27 to TRBJ2-3, with TRBD2 identical over 9 bases. Germline assignment: CDR1 MNHEY and CDR2 SMNVEV (reference sequence). The CDR3 consists of 15 residues. V gave up 5 bases and J gave up 6 bases; unmatched junction bases: 9.

The chain is built from TRBV9 and TRBJ1-2; no definite D call. Germline-derived CDR1 and CDR2 are SGDLS and YYNGEE. The CDR3 loop spans 15 amino acids. V lost 4 bases, J lost 2 bases, and 15 bases lay in between. The CDR3 bases are TGTGCCAGCAGCCCCGGACTGGATTGGAACTATGGCTACACCTTC. Translation gives CASSPGLDWNYGYTF. Variable domain in full (rest from reference TRBV9 and TRBJ1-2): DSGVTQTPKHLITATGQRVTLRCSPRSGDLSVYWYQQSLDQGLQFLIQYYNGEERAKGNILERFSAQQFPDLHSELNLSSLELGDSALYFCASSPGLDWNYGYTFGSGTRLTVV.

The chain combines TRBV4-1 with TRBJ2-3, with 7 bases aligning to TRBD2. The CDR3 consists of 15 residues. Trimming took 0 bases from V and 5 from J; bases not matched to a gene: 5. The germline V gene encodes CDR1 MGHRA and CDR2 YSYEKL. CDR3 region: CASSQDQAGLDTQYF. The CDR3 DNA follows: TGCGCCAGCAGCCAAGATCAAGCGGGACTAGATACGCAGTATTTT.

This clone was seen only once. This sequence joins TRBV19 and TRBJ1-1; 8 positions match TRBD1. In germline, CDR1 is LNHDA, CDR2 SQIVND (reference sequence). The CDR3 is 14 amino acids. V lost 0 bases to trimming and J lost 8 bases; unmatched junction nucleotides: 5. The chain's CDR3 is CASSIELGDREAFF. The CDR3 DNA reads as TGTGCCAGTAGTATAGAACTAGGGGACAGGGAAGCTTTCTTT. The variable domain in full, with the rest retrieved from reference TRBV19 and TRBJ1-1, is DGGITQSPKYLFRKEGQNVTLSCEQNLNHDAMYWYRQDPGQGLRLIYYSQIVNDFQKGDIAEGYSVSREKKESFPLTVTSAQKNPTAFYLCASSIELGDREAFFGQGTRLTVV.

This sequence joins TRBV2 and TRBJ2-7; no clear D. The CDR3 runs to 17 residues. Germline V gene lookup returns CDR1 SNHLY and CDR2 FYNNEI. The V end was cut by 4 bases, the J end by 4 bases, with 23 bases between. CDR3 coding DNA: TGTGCCAGCAGTGCTGGTGCGGCTGTAACGGAAAAATACGAGCAGTACTTC. Protein product: CASSAGAAVTEKYEQYF.

A word on this clone: An end of the junction differs from the germline gene, which may be a read error. The chain carries TRBV20-1 and TRBJ1-1; TRBD1 aligns across 7 bases. Germline V gene sequence: CDR1 DFQATT, CDR2 SNEGSKA (reference sequence). The CDR3 spans 10 residues. CDR3 sequence (DNA): TGCAGTGCCTCGGACAGGACCCTGGTCTTT. It specifies CSASDRTLVF.

V usage is TRBV2 and J usage is TRBJ2-5, with D perhaps matching TRBD2 (7 bases). V was shortened by 4 bases and J by 2 bases, with 20 bases between the two germline ends. CDR1 and CDR2 from the germline V gene are SNHLY and FYNNEI. This CDR3 is built from 17 residues. CDR3 residues: CASSGWGGAKRQETQYF. The CDR3 DNA reads as TGTGCCAGCAGTGGTTGGGGGGGCGCGAAGAGGCAAGAGACCCAGTACTTC.

The chain joins TRBV4-3 to TRBJ1-3; D uncertain. This CDR3 contains 17 residues. V was clipped by 0 bases and J by 3 bases, with 15 bases between them. Germline V CDR1 and CDR2: LGHNA, YSLEER. The CDR3 sequence is CASSQELQRRFGNTIYF. The DNA for the CDR3 is TGCGCCAGCAGCCAAGAACTCCAAAGGAGATTTGGAAACACCATATATTTT.

This chain links TRBV19 with TRBJ2-7; maybe TRBD1 (5 bases). Germline CDR1 is LNHDA and CDR2 is SQIVND (reference sequence). The V and J ends lost 5 bases and 3 bases respectively, with 14 bases between them. CDR3 length equals 14 residues. The CDR3 loop reads CASSQGQGLYEQYF. DNA of the CDR3: TGTGCCAGTAGTCAAGGACAAGGCCTCTACGAGCAGTACTTC.

The J gene is TRBJ2-7, the V gene TRBV2, with 7 bases lining up with TRBD2. The CDR3 length is 15 residues. From germline, CDR1 is SNHLY and CDR2 FYNNEI. Trimming at V came to 6 bases and at J to 2 bases, leaving 10 bases not matched to a gene. CDR3 sequence: CASRPTAGEAYEQYF. The CDR3, as DNA: TGTGCCAGCAGACCGACGGCGGGAGAGGCCTACGAGCAGTACTTC.

CDR3 amino acids: CASSIRNRETQYF. CDR3 nucleotides: TGTGCCAGTAGTATCCGGAACAGGGAGACCCAGTACTTC. The gene calls are TRBV19 and TRBJ2-5, with D maybe TRBD1 (5 bases). Between the trimmed V and J ends, which lost 3 bases and 5 bases, there was a span of 10 bases. The CDR3 is 13 amino acids. The germline CDR1 and CDR2 sequences are LNHDA and SQIVND (reference sequence).

This clone has only one observation. The chain is built from TRBV6-5 and TRBJ1-4; possible D gene TRBD1, 6 bases. CDR3 length: 16 amino acids. CDR1 and CDR2 from the germline V gene are MNHEY and SVGAGI. Trimming cost V 2 bases and J 2 bases, with 12 bases left between them. The CDR3 protein is CASSYGSTGTNEKLFF. The CDR3 DNA follows: TGTGCCAGCAGTTACGGTTCGACAGGTACTAATGAAAAACTGTTTTTT.

The rearrangement uses TRBV7-9 and TRBJ2-7; D perhaps matches TRBD2 (5 bases). Per germline, CDR1 SEHNR and CDR2 FQNEAQ (reference sequence). The CDR3 consists of 15 residues. The V end was cut by 5 bases, the J end by 2 bases, with 16 bases between. The CDR3, as DNA: TGTGCCAGCAGCCACACGACGGGATCTACCTACGAGCAGTACTTC. Translated, it gives CASSHTTGSTYEQYF.

The V gene is TRBV9, the J gene TRBJ2-1; the match to TRBD2 covers 7 bases. The CDR3 is 17 residues long. Unmatched junction bases numbered 14, after V lost 0 bases and J lost 8 bases. The germline gives CDR1 SGDLS, CDR2 YYNGEE. The CDR3 DNA reads as TGTGCCAGCAGCGTAGGTTTAGGGCTAGCGGTACCGGATGAGCAGTTCTTC. Translating gives CASSVGLGLAVPDEQFF.

This chain uses TRBV28 with TRBJ2-5, with 7 bases that match TRBD2. Trimming removed 6 bases from V and 7 bases from J; junction bases left unmatched: 41. The CDR3 covers 24 residues. CDR1 and CDR2 from the germline V gene are MDHEN and SYDVKM. CDR3 DNA: TGTGCCAGCAGACGGAAACTCATATCGAGAGCAGCCGGCGGTCGGGAGGATTCGGGGGTGACCCAGTACTTC. This sequence encodes CASRRKLISRAAGGREDSGVTQYF.

J is TRBJ2-7 and V is TRBV11-2; 7 bases fit TRBD1. Germline CDR1 and CDR2: SGHAT and FQNNGV. This CDR3 spans 13 amino acids. Losses at the gene ends were 5 bases for V and 5 bases for J; bases not matched to a gene: 6. The CDR3 DNA is TGTGCCAGCAGCCCGACAGGGTCGGACGAGCAGTACTTC. Translated: CASSPTGSDEQYF.

The chain combines TRBV6-5 with TRBJ2-7, with D possibly being TRBD2 (5 bases). Germline CDR1 MNHEY, CDR2 SVGAGI. V lost 5 bases and J lost 1, with 15 bases in between. The CDR3 spans 15 residues. In DNA form, the CDR3 reads TGTGCCAGCAGTACCCCCGTAGGGAGTTCCTACGAGCAGTACTTC. Protein product: CASSTPVGSSYEQYF.

The rearrangement links TRBV18 to TRBJ2-7, with no clear D. V was clipped by 6 bases and J by 2 bases, with 14 bases between them. This CDR3 contains 14 residues. Per germline, CDR1 KGHSH and CDR2 LQKENI. The CDR3 DNA reads TGTGCCAGCTCTACCTTGGGCCCGCCCTACGAGCAGTACTTC. This translates into CASSTLGPPYEQYF.

This chain links TRBV9 with TRBJ2-1; D possibly corresponds to TRBD2 (5 bases). V lost 0 bases to trimming and J lost 0 bases, with 10 bases between them. Looked up from germline, CDR1 is SGDLS and CDR2 is YYNGEE. CDR3 length: 16 amino acids. The CDR3 loop reads CASSVVRGVSYNEQFF. DNA for the CDR3: TGTGCCAGCAGCGTAGTCCGGGGTGTCTCCTACAATGAGCAGTTCTTC.

This chain connects TRBV7-8 to TRBJ2-1, with D perhaps matching TRBD2 (5 bases). The length of the CDR3 is 14 residues. V lost 4 bases and J lost 8, with 15 bases in between. Germline V CDR1 and CDR2: SGHVS, FQNEAQ. CDR3 amino acids: CASSYEGGWDEQFF. The CDR3 DNA sequence: TGTGCCAGCAGCTACGAGGGCGGGTGGGATGAGCAGTTCTTC.

V is TRBV7-2 and J is TRBJ2-7; 7 bases line up with TRBD1. This CDR3 is built from 14 residues. With 1 base clipped from V and 3 bases from J, the junction kept 3 bases outside the gene matches. Germline CDR1 is SGHTA and CDR2 is FQGNSA. The chain's CDR3 is CASSLEGQYYEQYF. In DNA form, the CDR3 reads TGTGCCAGCAGCTTAGAGGGACAGTACTACGAGCAGTACTTC.

This rearrangement joins TRBV9 to TRBJ2-7; D call uncertain. The CDR3 runs to 15 residues. Germline V gene lookup returns CDR1 SGDLS and CDR2 YYNGEE. Trimming pared 0 bases from V and 0 bases from J, leaving 10 bases between. CDR3 sequence: CASSVGGENSYEQYF. The DNA of the CDR3 is TGTGCCAGCAGCGTAGGAGGTGAGAACTCCTACGAGCAGTACTTC.

The chain joins TRBV10-3 to TRBJ1-4; D gene ambiguous. The CDR3 has 15 amino acids. V was pared by 0 bases and J by 6 bases, with 11 bases between. Looked up from germline, CDR1 is ENHRY and CDR2 is SYGVKD. The CDR3 loop is CAISESGVGDEKLFF. For the CDR3, the DNA is TGTGCCATCAGTGAGTCCGGGGTCGGGGATGAAAAACTGTTTTTT.

The gene calls are TRBV11-2 and TRBJ2-3; 12 bases align to TRBD2. Germline trimming cut 4 bases from V and 0 bases from J; bases unmatched to any gene: 2. The CDR3 is made up of 16 amino acids. Germline loops: CDR1 SGHAT, CDR2 FQNNGV. Here the CDR3 reads CASSSGTSGSTDTQYF. The CDR3 DNA follows: TGTGCCAGCAGCTCAGGGACTAGCGGGAGCACAGATACGCAGTATTTT.

The rearrangement uses TRBV9 and TRBJ2-1, with D perhaps TRBD2 (6 bases). The CDR3 length is 17 residues. With 0 bases removed from V and 0 bases from J, the gap between germline ends came to 13 bases. Germline CDR1 SGDLS, CDR2 YYNGEE. The CDR3 region is CASSVDGGILSYNEQFF. The CDR3 DNA sequence: TGTGCCAGCAGCGTAGACGGCGGGATCCTCTCCTACAATGAGCAGTTCTTC.

Worth noting for this clone: An end of the junction differs from the germline gene, which may be a read error. The chain couples TRBV30 to TRBJ2-6; possible D gene TRBD1, 5 bases. This CDR3 comprises 18 residues. The germline gives CDR1 GTSNPN, CDR2 SVGIG (reference sequence). The CDR3 loop reads CAWSVGLNSFSGADVLTF. The CDR3 DNA reads as TGTGCCTGGAGTGTAGGGCTAAATTCCTTCTCTGGGGCCGACGTCCTGACTTTC.

The J gene is TRBJ2-7, the V gene TRBV28, with D hard to call. Germline values: CDR1 MDHEN, CDR2 SYDVKM. This CDR3 contains 12 residues. Trimming took 5 bases from V and 0 from J, leaving 5 bases between them. The CDR3 reads CASSPFSYEQYF. DNA for the CDR3: TGTGCCAGCAGTCCCTTCTCCTACGAGCAGTACTTC.

This clone was observed once. This sequence joins TRBV6-4 and TRBJ1-5, with TRBD1 as a possible D gene (5 bases). With 10 bases removed from V and 6 bases from J, the gap between germline ends came to 16 bases. This CDR3 has 13 residues. Germline-derived CDR1 and CDR2 are MRHNA and SNTAGT. In DNA form, the CDR3 reads TGTGCCACCGCAGCCCACCAGGGTCAGCCCCAGCATTTT. It yields the protein CATAAHQGQPQHF.

This sequence joins TRBV10-2 and TRBJ2-5; the D gene is possibly TRBD1 (7 bases). The germline V and J ends were trimmed by 8 bases and 5 bases, with 18 bases remaining between them. The length of the CDR3 is 14 residues. Germline CDR1 is WSHSY and CDR2 is SAAADI. The chain's CDR3 is CASGRQGLGETQYF. In DNA, the CDR3 is TGCGCCAGCGGCAGACAGGGACTTGGGGAGACCCAGTACTTC.

The gene calls are TRBV19 and TRBJ2-6; 12 bases map to TRBD1. The ends lost 6 bases at V and 3 bases at J; junction bases unmatched: 3. The V gene's germline CDR1 is LNHDA and CDR2 SQIVND (reference sequence). The CDR3 has 16 residues. CDR3 in amino acids: CASSGTGGSGANVLTF. The CDR3 bases are TGTGCCAGTAGCGGGACAGGGGGCAGTGGGGCCAACGTCCTGACTTTC.

This rearrangement joins TRBV30 to TRBJ1-2; 9 nucleotides line up with TRBD1. Germline V gives CDR1 GTSNPN, CDR2 SVGIG (reference sequence). CDR3 length: 12 amino acids. The ends lost 7 bases at V and 4 bases at J; junction bases unmatched: 4. This chain's CDR3 is CASTTGGYGYTF. CDR3 nucleotide sequence: TGTGCCTCCACGACAGGGGGCTATGGCTACACCTTC. The variable domain in full, with the rest retrieved from reference TRBV30 and TRBJ1-2, is SQTIHQWPATLVQPVGSPLSLECTVEGTSNPNLYWYRQAAGRGLQLLFYSVGIGQISSEVPQNLSASRPQDRQFILSSKKLLLSDSGFYLCASTTGGYGYTFGSGTRLTVV.

On this clone: Other DNA variants within this sample encode the same CDR3. The V gene is TRBV7-2, the J gene TRBJ2-5; D remains unclear. CDR1 and CDR2 from the germline V gene are SGHTA and FQGNSA. The CDR3 sequence is 11 residues long. The V and J ends lost 4 bases and 2 bases respectively, with 2 bases between them. As DNA, the CDR3 is TGTGCCAGCAGCTCACAAGAGACCCAGTACTTC. Protein: CASSSQETQYF.